One sample yielded the 26 T cell receptor beta chains listed below, sequenced in a study of T cells in Graves' hyperthyroidism and ophthalmopathy. Amplification targeted TCR beta CDR3 regions from RNA transcripts. First-round RT-PCR with HTBI primers amplified the TCR CDR3 region. TCRdb reprocessed the multiplex PCR reads with MiXCR, giving one entry per CDR3 protein. The sample consists of hundreds of thousands of distinct CDR3 sequences, about a sixth of them appearing once. Specimen: blood. These receptors came from a woman aged 35 to 49 with Graves' ophthalmopathy.

V usage is TRBV4-1 and J usage is TRBJ1-5, with 7 bases that match TRBD1. Trimming cost V 0 bases and J 1 base; bases outside gene matches: 12. Germline lookup yields CDR1 MGHRA and CDR2 YSYEKL. This CDR3 comprises 19 residues. The CDR3 sequence is CASSQEWYRGRRSNQPQHF. The CDR3, as DNA: TGCGCCAGCAGCCAAGAATGGTACAGGGGACGAAGGAGCAATCAGCCCCAGCATTTT.

This clonotype appeared a few times. The chain couples TRBV18 to TRBJ1-3; D gene unclear. The germline V gene has CDR1 KGHSH and CDR2 LQKENI. This CDR3 comprises 13 residues. Trimming stripped 8 bases from V and 6 bases from J, with 14 bases between. In nucleotides, the CDR3 is TGTGCCAGCCGGCTCCATAGTGAAAACACCATATATTTT. This codes for CASRLHSENTIYF.

This clonotype was seen many times. The junction shows a germline mismatch at one end, possibly a read error. The chain combines TRBV11-2 with TRBJ2-1; 10 bases line up with TRBD2. The length of the CDR3 is 15 residues. Germline lookup yields CDR1 SGHAT and CDR2 FQNNGV. This CDR3 reads CASSLGLAEYNEQFF. The CDR3 nucleotides are TGCGCCAGCAGCTTAGGACTAGCGGAATACAATGAGCAGTTCTTC. The full variable domain, its missing parts supplied by reference TRBV11-2 and TRBJ2-1, is EAGVAQSPRYKIIEKRQSVAFWCNPISGHATLYWYQQILGQGPKLLIQFQNNGVVDDSQLPKDRFSAERLKGVDSTLKIQPAKLEDSAVYLCASSLGLAEYNEQFFGPGTRLTVL.

This clonotype has a count of ten or more. The chain has TRBV28 and TRBJ1-4; perhaps TRBD1 as D (5 bases). Trimming shortened V by 6 bases and J by 0 bases, and 17 bases separated the two germline ends. CDR1 is MDHEN and CDR2 is SYDVKM in the germline V gene. The CDR3 sequence is 17 residues long. The CDR3 nucleotides read TGTGCCAGCAGCTCTCCGACAGATTATGCAACTAATGAAAAACTGTTTTTT. Protein: CASSSPTDYATNEKLFF.

This clonotype was detected ten times or more. The V call is TRBV2, the J call TRBJ1-1, with a tentative D call TRBD1 (5 bases). Germline V gives CDR1 SNHLY, CDR2 FYNNEI. This CDR3 region has 13 residues. V was clipped by 8 bases and J by 0 bases, with 10 bases between them. CDR3 sequence (DNA): TGTGCCAGCGGGCTGGGGGTGAACACTGAAGCTTTCTTT. Protein: CASGLGVNTEAFF.

J is TRBJ2-5 and V is TRBV11-2; no firm D call. The CDR3 covers 14 residues. Germline assignment: CDR1 SGHAT and CDR2 FQNNGV. V lost 2 bases and J 2 bases, leaving 9 bases between the germline ends. The CDR3 protein is CASSLNGFQETQYF. Written as DNA, the CDR3 is TGTGCCAGCAGCTTAAACGGGTTTCAAGAGACCCAGTACTTC.

This chain joins TRBV11-3 and TRBJ2-1; 9 nucleotides agree with TRBD2. Germline CDR1 SGHNT, CDR2 YENEEA. J was trimmed by 8 bases and V by 5 bases; bases with no gene match: 13. The CDR3 runs to 16 residues. CDR3 coding DNA: TGTGCCAGCAGCCCGTTTGGCGGGAGGGCTTTTGATGAGCAGTTCTTC. Encoded protein: CASSPFGGRAFDEQFF.

This clonotype has ten or more counts. The V and J genes are TRBV2 and TRBJ1-5; D is possibly TRBD1 (6 bases). Germline V gene lookup returns CDR1 SNHLY and CDR2 FYNNEI. The CDR3 length is 15 residues. V gave up 1 base and J gave up 6 bases, with 13 bases separating them. CDR3 coding DNA: TGTGCCAGCAGTGAAGGCTTAGGGGGGAGTCAGCCCCAGCATTTT. This gives the protein CASSEGLGGSQPQHF. The complete variable domain, with remaining parts taken from reference TRBV2 and TRBJ1-5, reads EPEVTQTPSHQVTQMGQEVILRCVPISNHLYFYWYRQILGQKVEFLVSFYNNEISEKSEIFDDQFSVERPDGSNFTLKIRSTKLEDSAMYFCASSEGLGGSQPQHFGDGTRLSIL.

The genes are TRBV27 and TRBJ2-1, with 8 bases identical to TRBD1. Trimming at V came to 6 bases and at J to 0 bases, leaving 7 bases not matched to a gene. The CDR3 is made up of 16 amino acids. Per the germline V gene, CDR1 is MNHEY and CDR2 is SMNVEV (reference sequence). The CDR3 protein is CASSPEGQGSYNEQFF. CDR3 coding DNA: TGTGCCAGCAGCCCCGAAGGACAGGGCTCCTACAATGAGCAGTTCTTC.

A few counts support this clonotype. The chain couples TRBV18 to TRBJ2-1, with D possibly matching TRBD1 (6 bases). The CDR3 sequence is 13 residues long. The V end was cut by 2 bases, the J end by 10 bases, with 12 bases between. Germline assignment: CDR1 KGHSH and CDR2 LQKENI. For the CDR3, the DNA is TGTGCCAGCTCACCAACAGACAGGCTAGAGCAGTTCTTC. Protein sequence: CASSPTDRLEQFF.

This chain links TRBV6-5 with TRBJ2-7; weak D call: TRBD1 (9 bases). Looked up from germline, CDR1 is MNHEY and CDR2 is SVGAGI. The CDR3 covers 16 residues. Trimming removed 2 bases from V and 5 bases from J, with 19 bases in between. This chain's CDR3 is CASSYRGGTGGDEQYF. The DNA of the CDR3 is TGTGCCAGCAGTTACCGGGGGGGAACAGGGGGCGACGAGCAGTACTTC.

The table lists this clonotype with many counts. J is TRBJ2-1 and V is TRBV3-1; D possibly corresponds to TRBD1 (6 bases). V lost 8 bases to trimming and J lost 4 bases, with 18 bases between them. The CDR3 has 15 amino acids. Germline CDR1 and CDR2: LGHDT and YNNKEL (reference sequence). CDR3 DNA sequence: TGTGCCAGCGCACAGGGTACGAGCCCTTACAATGAGCAGTTCTTC. Encoded protein: CASAQGTSPYNEQFF.

The chain is built from TRBV12-3 or TRBV12-4 and TRBJ1-5; 7 bases fit TRBD1. The V segment lost 7 bases and the J segment 5 bases; nucleotides outside the gene matches: 8. There are 14 residues in the CDR3. Here the CDR3 DNA reads TGTGCCAGCAATCCGGGACAGAGACATCAGCCCCAGCATTTT. It codes for CASNPGQRHQPQHF.

This clonotype was found a few times. The chain employs TRBV6-5 and TRBJ1-1; D is perhaps TRBD1 (5 bases). This CDR3 contains 14 residues. Trimming pared 0 bases from V and 3 bases from J, leaving 8 bases between. The germline gives CDR1 MNHEY, CDR2 SVGAGI. CDR3 in amino acids: CASSYSGVDTEAFF. The CDR3, as DNA: TGTGCCAGCAGTTACTCAGGGGTTGACACTGAAGCTTTCTTT.

This clonotype was seen ten or more times. The CDR3 DNA sequence: TGCAGTGCTAGCCCCGTTGGACAGGAAGATATCGTGGCTTTCTTT. Translated, it gives CSASPVGQEDIVAFF. The chain links TRBV20-1 to TRBJ1-1; 7 bases agree with TRBD1. The V gene's germline CDR1 is DFQATT and CDR2 SNEGSKA (reference sequence). This CDR3 is 15 amino acids long. The ends lost 3 bases at V and 11 bases at J; junction bases unmatched: 18.

This clonotype has just a few counts. The rearrangement uses TRBV12-3 or TRBV12-4 and TRBJ1-2; D not certain. The CDR3 is 14 amino acids. Trimming took off 8 bases at V and 2 bases at J, with 15 bases between the two ends. The CDR3 bases are TGTGCCAGCGGGAGGGCAGGCGCAAACTATGGCTACACCTTC. The encoded protein is CASGRAGANYGYTF.

Only a few counts were recorded for this clonotype. The chain combines TRBV29-1 with TRBJ2-7, with 7 nucleotides matching TRBD2. The CDR3 loop spans 13 amino acids. CDR1 and CDR2 from the germline V gene are SQVTM and ANQGSEA. J lost 5 bases, V lost 6 bases, and 10 bases had no gene match. The CDR3 bases are TGCAGCGTGGGGGGTGCGGGAGTCCACGAGCAGTACTTC. Its protein is CSVGGAGVHEQYF.

The chain is built from TRBV7-9 and TRBJ1-2, with a tentative D call TRBD1 (5 bases). The germline gives CDR1 SEHNR, CDR2 FQNEAQ (reference sequence). The CDR3 loop spans 14 amino acids. The V and J ends lost 2 bases and 3 bases respectively, with 10 bases between them. CDR3 nucleotides: TGTGCCAGCAGCTTATCTAGGGGTGACTATGGCTACACCTTC. Translating it yields CASSLSRGDYGYTF.

This clonotype was seen at least ten times. The CDR3 region has the DNA TGTGCCAGCAGTAACCCTGAAGCTTTCTTT. This codes for CASSNPEAFF. This rearrangement joins TRBV28 to TRBJ1-1; D is unresolved. Germline V gene data show CDR1 as MDHEN and CDR2 as SYDVKM. CDR3 length: 10 residues. Trimming pared 5 bases from V and 6 bases from J, leaving 4 bases between.

The V gene is TRBV7-8, the J gene TRBJ2-2; 8 bases agree with TRBD2. V dropped 5 bases and J dropped 4; count of bases not matched to a gene: 12. CDR3 length equals 17 residues. Germline V gene sequence: CDR1 SGHVS, CDR2 FQNEAQ. DNA for the CDR3: TGTGCCAGCAGCCCCCGAGGGGGAGCGGGAGTCACCGGGGAGCTGTTTTTT. Its protein is CASSPRGGAGVTGELFF. The complete variable domain, with remaining parts taken from reference TRBV7-8 and TRBJ2-2, reads GAGVSQSPRYKVAKRGQDVALRCDPISGHVSLFWYQQALGQGPEFLTYFQNEAQLDKSGLPSDRFFAERPEGSVSTLKIQRTQQEDSAVYLCASSPRGGAGVTGELFFGEGSRLTVL.

To note about this clonotype: Since the CDR3 does not end with the conserved phenylalanine or tryptophan, this likely comes from a read error. The V gene is TRBV28, the J gene TRBJ1-6; TRBD1 matches at 7 bases. Germline V gene lookup returns CDR1 MDHEN and CDR2 SYDVKM. This CDR3 comprises 14 residues. The V gene end was trimmed by 3 bases and the J gene end by 7 bases; junction bases not matched to a gene: 3. The CDR3 loop is CASSLGQRNSPLHV. The DNA of the CDR3 is TGTGCCAGCAGTTTGGGACAGAGAAATTCACCCCTCCACGTT.

A few counts support this clonotype. This rearrangement joins TRBV4-1 to TRBJ2-2; D is uncertain. Germline V gives CDR1 MGHRA, CDR2 YSYEKL. Trimming took off 1 base at V and 1 base at J, with 10 bases between the two ends. The CDR3 has 16 residues. The CDR3 protein is CASSQVEWLNTGELFF. CDR3 in DNA: TGCGCCAGCAGCCAAGTGGAATGGCTGAACACCGGGGAGCTGTTTTTT.

This clonotype was seen a handful of times. The chain couples TRBV7-2 to TRBJ2-3; 11 nucleotides match TRBD2. CDR1 is SGHTA and CDR2 is FQGNSA in the germline V gene. With 5 bases clipped from V and 4 bases from J, the junction kept 8 bases outside the gene matches. This CDR3 contains 16 residues. The DNA for the CDR3 is TGTGCCAGCAGCATACTAGCGGGAGTTTTTGCAGATACGCAGTATTTT. Translated: CASSILAGVFADTQYF.

This clonotype was counted only a few times. The rearrangement joins TRBV28 to TRBJ1-1; the match to TRBD1 covers 7 bases. The CDR3 length is 13 residues. CDR1 and CDR2 (germline): MDHEN, SYDVKM. Trimming cost V 6 bases and J 5 bases; bases outside gene matches: 6. CDR3 nucleotide sequence: TGTGCCAGCAGCGACAGGGAATGGACTGAAGCTTTCTTT. This gives the protein CASSDREWTEAFF. The entire variable domain, with the rest obtained from reference TRBV28 and TRBJ1-1, is as follows: DVKVTQSSRYLVKRTGEKVFLECVQDMDHENMFWYRQDPGLGLRLIYFSYDVKMKEKGDIPEGYSVSREKKERFSLILESASTNQTSMYLCASSDREWTEAFFGQGTRLTVV.

This clonotype has a count of ten or more. CDR3 bases: TGTGCCAGCAGTAAAGGGAGAGGTCAGCCCCAGCATTTT. Amino acids: CASSKGRGQPQHF. The chain has TRBV12-3 or TRBV12-4 and TRBJ1-5; no clear D gene. There are 13 residues in the CDR3. Trimming left V 5 bases short and J 6 bases short, with 11 bases between.

This clonotype was seen ten or more times. The V gene is TRBV20-1, the J gene TRBJ2-4; 9 nucleotides match TRBD2. Germline CDR1 is DFQATT and CDR2 is SNEGSKA (reference sequence). With 3 bases clipped from V and 6 bases from J, the junction kept 6 bases outside the gene matches. CDR3 length equals 14 residues. The DNA of the CDR3 is TGCAGTGCTAGTAGGACTAGCGTGTCAAACATTCAGTACTTC. Protein product: CSASRTSVSNIQYF.